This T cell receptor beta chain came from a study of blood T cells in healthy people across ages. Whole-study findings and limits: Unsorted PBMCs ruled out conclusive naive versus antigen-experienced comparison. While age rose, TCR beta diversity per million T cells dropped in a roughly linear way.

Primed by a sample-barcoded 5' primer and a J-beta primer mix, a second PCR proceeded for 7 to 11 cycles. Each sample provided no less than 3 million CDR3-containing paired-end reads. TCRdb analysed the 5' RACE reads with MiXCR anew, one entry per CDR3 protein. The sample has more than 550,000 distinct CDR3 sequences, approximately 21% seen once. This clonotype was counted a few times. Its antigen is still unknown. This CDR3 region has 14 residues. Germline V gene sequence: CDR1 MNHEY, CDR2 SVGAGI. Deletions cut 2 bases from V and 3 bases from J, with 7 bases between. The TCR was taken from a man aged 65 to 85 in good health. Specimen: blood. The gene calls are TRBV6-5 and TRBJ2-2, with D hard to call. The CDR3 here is CASSYTPHTGELFF. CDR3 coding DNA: TGTGCCAGCAGTTACACCCCGCACACCGGGGAGCTGTTTTTT.